This T cell receptor (beta chain) was captured by sequencing in a study of OX40 agonist ivuxolimab in advanced cancers. The overall study: Checkpoint inhibitors had been given previously to under 50% of patients.

Patients had blood sampled at baseline and again on cycle 4 day 1 and cycle 7 day 1. Comments on this clone: The antigen is unknown.

Profiling relied on immunoSEQ multiplex PCR, and the TCRdb table lists in-frame clones only, not all of them. Here the sample spans approximately 44,000 clones, 80% being singletons. Study-level findings and limits: CD4+ and CD8+ blood T cells expanded clonally by week 6 at 0.1 to 3.0 mg/kg. The study found that CD8+ T cells averaged more expanded clones than CD4+.

Trimming left V 2 bases short and J 3 bases short, with 5 bases between. Germline CDR1 MNHEY, CDR2 SVGAGI. There are 13 residues in the CDR3. The chain has TRBV6-5 and TRBJ1-5, with no clear D. The origin of this receptor is an adult with an advanced solid tumor such as melanoma, head and neck, liver or kidney cancer. The source material was CD4+ or CD8+ T cells sorted from blood, sampled in a trial of the OX40 agonist ivuxolimab. The CDR3 region has the DNA TGTGCCAGCAGTTACGGCATCAATCAGCCCCAGCATTTT. Residues: CASSYGINQPQHF.